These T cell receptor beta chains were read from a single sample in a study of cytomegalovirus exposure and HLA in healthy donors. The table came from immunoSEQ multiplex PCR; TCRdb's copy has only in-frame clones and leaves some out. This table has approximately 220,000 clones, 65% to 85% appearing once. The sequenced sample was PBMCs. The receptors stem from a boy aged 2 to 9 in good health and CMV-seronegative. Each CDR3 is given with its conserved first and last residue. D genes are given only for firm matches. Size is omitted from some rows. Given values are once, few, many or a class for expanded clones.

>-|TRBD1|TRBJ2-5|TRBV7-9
TGTGCCAGCAGCGCCGGACAGGGGGAGACCCAGTACTTC
CASSAGQGETQYF
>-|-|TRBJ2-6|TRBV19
TGTGCCAGCCAAGCATCTGGGGCCAACGTCCTGACTTTC
CASQASGANVLTF
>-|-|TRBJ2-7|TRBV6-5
TGTGCCAGCGGCCCCGACGGAGGCTACGAGCAGTACTTC
CASGPDGGYEQYF
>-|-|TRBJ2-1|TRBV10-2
TGCGCCAGCAGCGGAGTCAATGAGCAGTTCTTC
CASSGVNEQFF
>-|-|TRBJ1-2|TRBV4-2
TGTGCCAGCAGCCAAGACTCCCTCGGGGGCTATGGCTACACCTTC
CASSQDSLGGYGYTF
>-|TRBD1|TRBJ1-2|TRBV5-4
TGTGCCAGCAGCAACCCGACAGGGGACGGCGGCTACACCTTC
CASSNPTGDGGYTF
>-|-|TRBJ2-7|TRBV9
TGTGCCAGCAGCGTTTCTGACAGCCCTTCGCTCGAGCAGTACTTC
CASSVSDSPSLEQYF
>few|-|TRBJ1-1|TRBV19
TGTGCCAGTATAGGGGGCACTGAAGCTTTCTTT
CASIGGTEAFF
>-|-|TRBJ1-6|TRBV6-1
TGTGCCAGCAACAGAGCTCTTAACCGATCACCCCTCCACTTT
CASNRALNRSPLHF
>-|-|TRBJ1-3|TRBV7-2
TGTGCCAGCAGCTTAAACGCTGCGGTGGGTATTGGAAACACCATATATTTT
CASSLNAAVGIGNTIYF
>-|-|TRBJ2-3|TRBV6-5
TGTGCCAGCAGCCCAACCGTCACGGGGGCAGATACGCAGTATTTT
CASSPTVTGADTQYF
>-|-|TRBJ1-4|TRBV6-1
TGTGCCACCACTAGGGAGGGGTACAGCGAAAAACTGTTTTTT
CATTREGYSEKLFF
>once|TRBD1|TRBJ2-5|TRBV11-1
TGTGCCAGCAGTCGCACAGGGGAAGAGACCCAGTACTTC
CASSRTGEETQYF
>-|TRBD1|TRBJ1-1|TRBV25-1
TGTGCCAGCAACAGACAGGGGAACACTGAAGCTTTCTTT
CASNRQGNTEAFF
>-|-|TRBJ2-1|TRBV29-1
TGCAGCGTTGTTGATCCGGGAGACGTCGATGAGCAGTTCTTC
CSVVDPGDVDEQFF
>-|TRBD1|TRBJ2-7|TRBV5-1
TGCGCCAGCAGCTTGGACAGGGGTCCGGGGTACGAGCAGTACTTC
CASSLDRGPGYEQYF
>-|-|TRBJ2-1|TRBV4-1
TGCGCCAGCAGCCAAGATTTGCGGGAGCAGTTCTTC
CASSQDLREQFF
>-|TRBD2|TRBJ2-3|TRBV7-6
TGTGCCAGCAGCTCCTACCTAGCGGGGGGCCCAGATACGCAGTATTTT
CASSSYLAGGPDTQYF
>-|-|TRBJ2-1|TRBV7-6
TGTGCCAGCAGCTTCACCAGGGGTGAGCAGTTCTTC
CASSFTRGEQFF
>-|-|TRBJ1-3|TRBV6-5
TGTGCCAGCAGTTACTCACGCAGGGGAGGAAACACCATATATTTT
CASSYSRRGGNTIYF
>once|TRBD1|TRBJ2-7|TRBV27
TGTGCCAGCAGTTCAGGGGGAAGCTCCTACGAGCAGTACTTC
CASSSGGSSYEQYF
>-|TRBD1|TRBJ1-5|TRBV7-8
TGTGCCAGCAGCGAGGGACAGGGAGGTCAGCCCCAGCATTTT
CASSEGQGGQPQHF
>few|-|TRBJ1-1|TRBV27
TGTGCCAGCAGTCCACTAGGCACTGAAGCTTTCTTT
CASSPLGTEAFF
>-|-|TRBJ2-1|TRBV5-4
TGTGTCAGCAGCCAAGACAGCAATGAGCAGTTCTTC
CVSSQDSNEQFF